Reported below is one T cell receptor (beta chain). During active infection, Seattle patients enrolled and were then monitored through disease. The entry originates in a study of blood T cell repertoires in COVID-19. Study at large: There were acute and convalescent COVID-19 samples, and they came from the United States, Italy and Spain. PBMCs, B-cell-depleted T cells, or T cells were the source of the cDNA or gDNA that made up the material.

Measured with immunoSEQ multiplex PCR; TCRdb has only the in-frame clones, and not every one. The repertoire holds around 93,000 clones, with about nine tenths as singletons. CDR3 size: 19 residues. J gave up 0 bases and V 3 bases, and 13 bases lay outside the gene matches. Germline V gene data show CDR1 as SGDLS and CDR2 as YYNGEE. Material for sequencing was peripheral blood. The sequence was obtained from a man aged 18 to 30 with COVID-19, enrolled during active disease. The rearrangement links TRBV9 to TRBJ2-2, with 8 bases fitting TRBD1. In DNA, the CDR3 is TGTGCCAGCAGCGGGCCCGCGGGACAGGTGAGATCGAACACCGGGGAGCTGTTTTTT. Translated: CASSGPAGQVRSNTGELFF.